A single TCR beta chain is shown here with its context. This clone was seen a few times. Its antigen remains unidentified. Base qualities are not provided; no much larger clone lies one nucleotide away. The High Capacity cDNA Reverse Transcription Kit was used to reverse transcribe all of the isolated RNA, meaning that expressed TCRB transcripts were what got sequenced. Deep immunoSEQ sequencing was performed on naive, central memory and regulatory T cell samples, with an average of around 3.5 million total reads per sample. After sorted cells were lysed in RLT buffer, RNA was extracted with DNase-treated RNeasy Micro or Mini kits, with the choice depending on cell number. Each cell subset was processed on its own to prevent cross-contamination, while patient and healthy donor samples were processed together. Using the immunoSEQ multiplex PCR, TCRB sequences were amplified from cDNA into 87-bp fragments spanning the CDR3 region. Amplicons were sequenced on the Illumina HiSeq platform. Regarding the original processing steps: PCR bias was corrected computationally using synthetic template baselines, and reads within Hamming distance 2 were collapsed, with unmergeable singletons discarded. Reads were aligned against IMGT so that V, D and J genes, CDR3 length and insertions or deletions at six rearrangement sites could be assigned. Within each subset, clonotype counts were normalized to sorted cell number, and only after that were true diversity and Gini coefficients computed with the tcR R package. Repertoire sharing was quantified using the overlap coefficient calculated on TCRB nucleotide sequences. As a proxy for the pre-selection repertoire, out-of-frame TCRB sequences from naive cells were analyzed. Drawn from immuneACCESS, this table holds only the in-frame rearrangements with V and J called that TCRdb kept. Clones are partly lost; checked studies trace under half to an unresolved V gene and leave the rest unexplained. D and trimming come from the DNA, and the V and J calls and clone size come from that table. The sample table records some 280,000 clones; roughly 13% of these occur just once. Approximately 0.015% of the sample belongs to the ten largest clones.

CDR1 and CDR2, per the germline V gene, are SGDLS and YYNGEE. The CDR3 spans 12 residues, from the cysteine through the phenylalanine. Only the CDR3 part of the read is kept: 36 bases, read in frame from the first base. The junction shows trimming of 4 bases on V and 6 bases on J, plus 10 bases between the germline ends. This specimen belongs to a study of beta chain features in type 1 diabetes (dated by TCRdb to 2016 to 2019). For the study in its entirety: No differences in mean age, gender distribution, total cell number or subset yield were found between patients and healthy donors. A total of 90 million to 130 million sorted cells were examined across all samples, and a strong correlation was observed between cell number per subset and RNA yield. The study compared the TCRB repertoires of sorted circulating CD4+ T cell subsets in recently diagnosed type 1 diabetes patients with those in matched healthy donors. Regulatory and stem cell-like memory subsets were isolated from only 8 patients and about 8 healthy donors, whereas naive and central memory subsets came from all 30 or so donors. Beyond this particular receptor, the publication reports: Only small numbers of individuals were included in the HLA sub-analyses, which left unresolved whether HLA type had any influence on TCRB rearrangement. Shorter templates might be favored by PCR, yet because patient and control samples were amplified and corrected together, any such skew would affect both groups equally. Patients with type 1 diabetes made fewer insertions and deleted more nucleotides at VDJ recombination sites, implying thymic rearrangement abnormalities. Because cDNA was sequenced instead of genomic DNA, activated cells with high expression could be over-represented, although the groups did not differ in activation or CD3 levels. In all four CD4+ subsets, TCRB CDR3 length was moderately but significantly shorter in type 1 diabetes patients. Naive, central memory and regulatory TCRB repertoires appeared to be more alike among patients than among healthy donors.

A single peripheral blood draw of approximately 0.11 L on average was collected from each donor into heparinised tubes. A BD FACSAria II and a panel including CD45RO, CCR7, CD25, CD127, CD95 and CD27 were used to sort naive, central memory, regulatory and stem cell-like memory CD4+ T cells. Purity was above 95% for every sorted population. PBMCs were isolated immediately by Lymphoprep density gradient centrifugation and stained directly without culture. So that batch effects would be minimized, each experiment stained and sorted samples in pairs, pairing one healthy donor with one patient. The chain couples TRBV9 to TRBJ2-5, with TRBD2 tentatively as D gene (6 bases match). Sequencing was done on a sample of naive CD4+ T cells from blood. The cell subset or site label on this specimen signifies: true naive CD4+ T cells. The origin of this receptor is a man aged 25 to 40 with type 1 diabetes. The nucleotide sequence reads as follows: TGTGCCAGCAGCCGGGACTTAAAGACCCAGTACTTC. Its protein product is CASSRDLKTQYF.